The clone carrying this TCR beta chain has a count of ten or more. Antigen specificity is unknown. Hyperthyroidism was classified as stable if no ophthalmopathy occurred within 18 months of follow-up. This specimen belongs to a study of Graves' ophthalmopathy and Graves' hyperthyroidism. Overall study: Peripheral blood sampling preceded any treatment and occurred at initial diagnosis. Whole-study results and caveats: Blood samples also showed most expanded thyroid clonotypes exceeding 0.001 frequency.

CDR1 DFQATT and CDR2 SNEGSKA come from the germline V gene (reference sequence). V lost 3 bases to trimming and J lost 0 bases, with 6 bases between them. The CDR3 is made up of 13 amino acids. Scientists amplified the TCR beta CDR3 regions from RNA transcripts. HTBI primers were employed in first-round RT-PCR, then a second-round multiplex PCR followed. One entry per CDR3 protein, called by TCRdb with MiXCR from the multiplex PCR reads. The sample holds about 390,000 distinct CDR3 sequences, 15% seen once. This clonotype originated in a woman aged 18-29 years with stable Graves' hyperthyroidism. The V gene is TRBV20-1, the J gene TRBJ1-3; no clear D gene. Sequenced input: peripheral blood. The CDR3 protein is CSASEVSGNTIYF. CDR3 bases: TGCAGTGCTAGTGAGGTCTCTGGAAACACCATATATTTT.